This T cell receptor beta chain comes out of a study of T cell changes during pregnancy in multiple sclerosis. Generated by immunoSEQ multiplex PCR, the TCRdb table keeps only in-frame clones and is missing some. The profile shows around 60,000 clones, roughly 94% of them singletons. The germline V gene encodes CDR1 LGHNA and CDR2 YSLEER. This CDR3 has 16 residues. V lost 4 bases and J lost 0, with 13 bases in between. The input for sequencing was CD8+ T cells from peripheral blood mononuclear cells, taken in the third trimester of pregnancy. V usage is TRBV4-3 and J usage is TRBJ1-3, with D possibly TRBD1 on 5 matching bases. This TCR was sampled from a female donor with multiple sclerosis, enrolled in a pregnancy study. The CDR3 DNA sequence: TGCGCCAGCAGCCCCTCAATCGGGGGCTCTGGAAACACCATATATTTT. Amino acids: CASSPSIGGSGNTIYF.